Below, 25 T cell receptor beta chains from the same sample are listed, as sequenced in a study of response to subunit inactivated influenza vaccine. Each CDR3 protein gets one entry after TCRdb re-called the RT-PCR reads with MiXCR. The table lists 800,000 or so distinct CDR3 sequences, 21% of them singletons. The specimen was PBMCs from blood, collected around 5 days after vaccination. Receptors originate from a man aged 50-60 years who received an inactivated influenza vaccine.

The sample holds a few counts of this clonotype. The CDR3 DNA sequence: TGCGCCAGCAGCCAGGCTGACTTGGCAGATACGCAGTATTTT. This translates into CASSQADLADTQYF. V usage is TRBV4-3 and J usage is TRBJ2-3, with D unclear. The CDR3 is 14 amino acids. Germline V gives CDR1 LGHNA, CDR2 YSLEER. Trimming pared 3 bases from V and 4 bases from J, leaving 11 bases between.

In its sample, this clonotype was seen many times. This sequence joins TRBV6-1 and TRBJ1-1; a weak D match, TRBD1 (5 bases). V gave up 6 bases and J gave up 2 bases, with 13 bases separating them. Germline CDR1 reads MNHNS; CDR2 reads SASEGT. CDR3 length: 14 residues. The CDR3 nucleotides are TGTGCCAGCAGCCCCGCGGGGGACAACACTGAAGCTTTCTTT. This codes for CASSPAGDNTEAFF.

This clonotype was counted ten times or more. DNA of the CDR3: TGCGCCAGCAGCTTGGACAGGGACGCGCCCCAGCATTTT. Translated: CASSLDRDAPQHF. V is TRBV5-1 and J is TRBJ1-5; perhaps TRBD1 as D (6 bases). The CDR3 spans 13 residues. CDR1 is SGHRS, CDR2 YFSETQ, per germline. With 0 bases removed from V and 9 bases from J, the gap between germline ends came to 10 bases. Complete variable domain (other parts from reference TRBV5-1 and TRBJ1-5): KAGVTQTPRYLIKTRGQQVTLSCSPISGHRSVSWYQQTPGQGLQFLFEYFSETQRNKGNFPGRFSGRQFSNSRSEMNVSTLELGDSALYLCASSLDRDAPQHFGDGTRLSIL.

V usage is TRBV28 and J usage is TRBJ2-7, with D possibly TRBD2 on 7 matching bases. The CDR3 spans 16 residues. Trimming took 7 bases from V and 4 from J, leaving 23 bases between them. Germline values: CDR1 MDHEN, CDR2 SYDVKM. The DNA for the CDR3 is TGTGCCAGCACCCTCAGGGGAGGCGGGAGAGGATACGAGCAGTACTTC. Protein sequence: CASTLRGGGRGYEQYF.

This clonotype was seen more than once but under ten times. V gene TRBV20-1 combines with J gene TRBJ1-5; D remains ambiguous. Germline loops: CDR1 DFQATT, CDR2 SNEGSKA (reference sequence). V dropped 2 bases and J dropped 0 bases, with 14 bases sitting between them. CDR3 length equals 16 residues. CDR3 sequence (DNA): TGCAGTGCTAGACCCTCTCTGGGGTATAGCAATCAGCCCCAGCATTTT. Translating it yields CSARPSLGYSNQPQHF.

This clonotype has only a few counts. This CDR3 reads CASVQSGVYWFF. CDR3 bases: TGTGCCAGCGTCCAATCCGGGGTTTATTGGTTCTTC. This chain connects TRBV7-2 to TRBJ2-1; D perhaps matches TRBD2 (5 bases). CDR3 length equals 12 residues. The germline V and J ends were trimmed by 8 bases and 15 bases, with 20 bases remaining between them. Germline assignment: CDR1 SGHTA and CDR2 FQGNSA.

The V and J genes are TRBV6-2 or TRBV6-3 and TRBJ1-5; weak D call: TRBD1 (6 bases). V shed 2 bases and J shed 9 bases, with 17 bases lying between them. Germline V gene sequence: CDR1 MNHEY, CDR2 SVGEGT. The length of the CDR3 is 15 residues. The CDR3 DNA is TGTGCCAGCAGTTACCTGGGGGGCGGCCGCGGGCCCCAGCATTTT. Residues: CASSYLGGGRGPQHF.

At least ten counts were recorded for this clonotype. V and J are TRBV20-1 and TRBJ2-6; D call uncertain. Germline CDR1 and CDR2: DFQATT and SNEGSKA (reference sequence). With 6 bases removed from V and 3 bases from J, the gap between germline ends came to 9 bases. This CDR3 spans 13 amino acids. The CDR3 DNA reads as TGCAGTGCCGATGCAGATGGGGCCAACGTCCTGACTTTC. Residues: CSADADGANVLTF.

V and J are TRBV20-1 and TRBJ2-2; 8 nucleotides match TRBD1. The V and J ends lost 0 bases and 4 bases, in that order; junction bases with no gene match: 7. Germline V gives CDR1 DFQATT, CDR2 SNEGSKA (reference sequence). The CDR3 is 16 residues long. CDR3 region: CSARDAGGAGTGELFF. CDR3 coding DNA: TGCAGTGCTAGAGATGCAGGGGGCGCAGGCACCGGGGAGCTGTTTTTT.

This sequence joins TRBV7-9 and TRBJ1-1, with D unresolved. This CDR3 comprises 16 residues. Between the trimmed V and J ends, which lost 0 bases and 1 base, there was a span of 12 bases. Germline values: CDR1 SEHNR, CDR2 FQNEAQ (reference sequence). Here the CDR3 DNA reads TGTGCCAGCAGCTTAGCTCCCCTGGAGGGGAACACTGAAGCTTTCTTT. It yields the protein CASSLAPLEGNTEAFF.

V gene TRBV6-1 combines with J gene TRBJ2-5, with a weak D call TRBD1 (6 bases). CDR1 is MNHNS, CDR2 SASEGT, per germline. Trimming cost V 4 bases and J 4 bases, with 13 bases left between them. This CDR3 has 14 residues. CDR3 DNA sequence: TGTGCCAGCAGTGTAGAACAGGGCCCAGAGACCCAGTACTTC. Encoded protein: CASSVEQGPETQYF.

V is TRBV5-1 and J is TRBJ2-1, with TRBD2 matching over 10 bases. The J segment lost 5 bases and the V segment lost 4 bases, leaving 9 bases of the junction unmatched. There are 16 residues in the CDR3. Germline V gene sequence: CDR1 SGHRS, CDR2 YFSETQ. The CDR3 DNA is TGCGCCAGCAGCCCCTTACTAGCGGGACGGAACAATGAGCAGTTCTTC. It specifies CASSPLLAGRNNEQFF. Supplemented by reference TRBV5-1 and TRBJ2-1, the full variable domain reads KAGVTQTPRYLIKTRGQQVTLSCSPISGHRSVSWYQQTPGQGLQFLFEYFSETQRNKGNFPGRFSGRQFSNSRSEMNVSTLELGDSALYLCASSPLLAGRNNEQFFGPGTRLTVL.

Only a few counts were recorded for this clonotype. The chain couples TRBV7-9 to TRBJ2-3; D is uncertain. The CDR3 is 15 residues long. Trimming cost V 1 base and J 0 bases, with 8 bases left between them. Germline CDR1 is SEHNR and CDR2 is FQNEAQ (reference sequence). The CDR3 DNA reads as TGTGCCAGCAGCTTAGGCAGCACTAGCACAGATACGCAGTATTTT. Its translation: CASSLGSTSTDTQYF.

A few counts support this clonotype. J is TRBJ1-2 and V is TRBV4-3; 8 nucleotides match TRBD1. Germline V gives CDR1 LGHNA, CDR2 YSLEER. With V trimmed by 0 bases and J by 3 bases, 3 bases remained unmatched. The CDR3 runs 15 residues. The CDR3 is CASSQDLDRDYGYTF. CDR3 coding DNA: TGCGCCAGCAGCCAAGATCTGGACAGGGACTATGGCTACACCTTC.

As regards this clonotype: The junction does not match germline at one end; this may be a read error. This chain joins TRBV7-7 and TRBJ2-1; possibly TRBD2 for D (6 bases). The CDR3 runs 15 residues. Germline V CDR1 and CDR2: SSHAT, FNYEAQ (reference sequence). The CDR3 region has the DNA TGTGCTAGCAGCCGGGACTGGACGACCTACAATGAGCAGTTCTTC. It codes for CASSRDWTTYNEQFF.

The chain couples TRBV5-1 to TRBJ1-6; D remains ambiguous. Deletions cut 0 bases from V and 6 bases from J, with 7 bases between. Per germline, CDR1 SGHRS and CDR2 YFSETQ. This CDR3 spans 14 amino acids. The CDR3 region has the DNA TGCGCCAGCAGCTTGGGTACAGTTAATTCACCCCTCCACTTT. It encodes CASSLGTVNSPLHF.

CDR3 nucleotide sequence: TGTGCCAGCAGCCCGGTGGCTAGCGCAAACTACGAGCAGTACTTC. This encodes CASSPVASANYEQYF. The J gene is TRBJ2-7, the V gene TRBV7-2; the D gene is possibly TRBD2 (6 bases). Germline lookup yields CDR1 SGHTA and CDR2 FQGNSA. V was cut by 5 bases and J by 3 bases, with 17 bases left in between. The CDR3 is 15 residues long.

This clonotype occurred a few times. V and J are TRBV12-3 or TRBV12-4 and TRBJ2-5; 10 nucleotides line up with TRBD2. With V trimmed by 7 bases and J by 3 bases, 5 bases remained unmatched. CDR3 length equals 14 residues. Here the CDR3 reads CASTGTSVKETQYF. The DNA for the CDR3 is TGTGCCAGCACCGGGACTAGCGTTAAAGAGACCCAGTACTTC.

In its sample, this clonotype was seen a few times. V usage is TRBV7-9 and J usage is TRBJ2-7; D might be TRBD1 (6 bases). This CDR3 has 12 amino acids. V shed 4 bases and J shed 6 bases, with 10 bases lying between them. CDR1 and CDR2 from the germline V gene are SEHNR and FQNEAQ (reference sequence). The chain's CDR3 is CASSSGTSEQYF. The CDR3 coding sequence is TGTGCCAGCAGCTCCGGGACATCCGAGCAGTACTTC.

V and J are TRBV25-1 and TRBJ2-3; unclear D gene. This CDR3 is 13 amino acids long. Trimming stripped 1 base from V and 6 bases from J, with 8 bases between. Looked up from germline, CDR1 is MGHDK and CDR2 is SYGVNS. CDR3 coding DNA: TGTGCCAGCAGTGAATCTGTCTCGGATACGCAGTATTTT. Translated, it gives CASSESVSDTQYF. The entire variable domain, with the rest obtained from reference TRBV25-1 and TRBJ2-3, is as follows: EADIYQTPRYLVIGTGKKITLECSQTMGHDKMYWYQQDPGMELHLIHYSYGVNSTEKGDLSSESTVSRIRTEHFPLTLESARPSHTSQYLCASSESVSDTQYFGPGTRLTVL.

The rearrangement joins TRBV30 to TRBJ1-1, with no clear D. In germline, CDR1 is GTSNPN, CDR2 SVGIG (reference sequence). V lost 4 bases and J lost 1, with 10 bases in between. The CDR3 spans 13 residues. DNA for the CDR3: TGTGCCTGGAAATTTCCAGGGAACACTGAAGCTTTCTTT. This gives the protein CAWKFPGNTEAFF.

This clonotype appeared a few times. The genes are TRBV11-3 and TRBJ2-1; D is uncertain. V was shortened by 6 bases and J by 10 bases, with 13 bases between the two germline ends. The CDR3 is 12 amino acids. Germline-derived CDR1 and CDR2 are SGHNT and YENEEA. CDR3 bases: TGTGCCAGCAGTTTCATATCTGGGGAGCAGTTCTTC. Encoded protein: CASSFISGEQFF.

The V and J genes are TRBV5-1 and TRBJ2-3; tentative D call: TRBD2 (6 bases). This CDR3 is 14 amino acids long. The germline gives CDR1 SGHRS, CDR2 YFSETQ. V lost 6 bases, J lost 1 base, and 12 bases lay in between. The CDR3 reads CASTWEDGTDTQYF. The DNA of the CDR3 is TGCGCCAGCACCTGGGAGGATGGCACAGATACGCAGTATTTT.

Written as DNA, the CDR3 is TGTGCCAGCAGCCAAGGGAGAGCGGCCTACAATGAGCAGTTCTTC. Translation: CASSQGRAAYNEQFF. The rearrangement links TRBV14 to TRBJ2-1; D might be TRBD2 (5 bases). This CDR3 has 15 amino acids. CDR1 and CDR2 (germline): SGHDN, FVKESK. The V gene lost 1 base and the J gene lost 2 bases, with 9 bases spanning the gap.

A few counts support this clonotype. The chain uses TRBV7-9 and TRBJ2-2; no firm D call. Germline lookup yields CDR1 SEHNR and CDR2 FQNEAQ (reference sequence). The germline V and J ends were trimmed by 1 base and 7 bases, with 7 bases remaining between them. The CDR3 has 13 amino acids. As DNA, the CDR3 is TGTGCCAGCAGCTTAGAGTCAAACGGGGAGCTGTTTTTT. Residues: CASSLESNGELFF.